Shown below are 10 T cell receptor beta chains from a single sample sequenced in a study of blood T cells in healthy people across ages. It was with a sample-barcoded 5' primer and a J-beta primer mix that a second PCR of about 6 to 12 cycles was run. TCRdb analysed the 5' RACE reads with MiXCR anew, one entry per CDR3 protein. The table lists some 860,000 distinct CDR3 sequences, more than 55% of them singletons, with roughly 25% in the top ten. The sequenced material came from blood. Receptors were obtained from a man aged 40-49 years in good health.

This clonotype showed up just a few times. V is TRBV11-3 and J is TRBJ2-7; the D gene is possibly TRBD1 (6 bases). Germline CDR1 SGHNT, CDR2 YENEEA. The V and J ends lost 2 bases and 4 bases respectively, with 21 bases between them. This CDR3 has 17 amino acids. The CDR3 sequence: CASSLRPTQGKGYEQYF. CDR3 nucleotide sequence: TGTGCCAGCAGCTTACGACCAACTCAGGGGAAGGGGTACGAGCAGTACTTC.

This clonotype was observed a handful of times. The V call is TRBV27, the J call TRBJ2-3; 14 positions agree with TRBD2. Germline CDR1 reads MNHEY; CDR2 reads SMNVEV (reference sequence). V dropped 3 bases and J dropped 1; count of bases not matched to a gene: 6. The CDR3 has 18 amino acids. CDR3 amino acids: CASSFGPGLAGGTDTQYF. In nucleotides, the CDR3 is TGTGCCAGCAGTTTCGGACCGGGACTAGCGGGGGGCACAGATACGCAGTATTTT.

V gene TRBV2 combines with J gene TRBJ1-4; 11 bases map to TRBD1. The CDR3 is made up of 15 amino acids. V was pared by 5 bases and J by 8 bases, with 7 bases of the junction left unmatched. Germline CDR1 reads SNHLY; CDR2 reads FYNNEI. CDR3 DNA sequence: TGTGCCAGCAGTAGGGGACAGGGGGGCTCGGAAAAACTGTTTTTT. Translation: CASSRGQGGSEKLFF.

The rearrangement links TRBV3-1 to TRBJ2-3; D possibly uses TRBD1 or TRBD2 (6 bases each). CDR1 and CDR2 from the germline V gene are LGHDT and YNNKEL (reference sequence). Trimming pared 3 bases from V and 6 bases from J, leaving 16 bases between. The CDR3 covers 15 residues. The CDR3, as DNA: TGTGCCAGCAGCCACGATGGGGGGCGAGCGGATACGCAGTATTTT. Residues: CASSHDGGRADTQYF.

The chain couples TRBV7-2 to TRBJ2-4; TRBD2 matches 16 bases. The V gene end was trimmed by 1 base and the J gene end by 1 base; junction bases not matched to a gene: 4. CDR1 and CDR2 (germline): SGHTA, FQGNSA. CDR3 length equals 19 residues. The CDR3 DNA is TGTGCCAGCAGCTTAGTGGGGACTAGCGGGAGGGCTGCCAAAAACATTCAGTACTTC. This codes for CASSLVGTSGRAAKNIQYF.

This chain connects TRBV12-3 or TRBV12-4 to TRBJ1-2; D uncertain. This CDR3 contains 15 residues. V dropped 3 bases and J dropped 4 bases, with 15 bases sitting between them. The CDR3, as DNA: TGTGCCAGCAGTTTTGGTTCGGGTCAGCCCTATGGCTACACCTTC. It translates to CASSFGSGQPYGYTF.

This clonotype occurred many times. V is TRBV7-2 and J is TRBJ2-1; no reliable D call. Germline values: CDR1 SGHTA, CDR2 FQGNSA. This CDR3 contains 11 residues. V lost 3 bases to trimming and J lost 8 bases, with 5 bases between them. The CDR3 protein is CASSLAYEQFF. The CDR3 coding sequence is TGTGCCAGCAGCTTGGCCTATGAGCAGTTCTTC.

This clonotype was recorded a few times. Here the CDR3 DNA reads TGTGCCAGCAGACTAACCGGGACAGGGGCCTACTACGAGCAGTACTTC. As protein: CASRLTGTGAYYEQYF. V gene TRBV7-2 combines with J gene TRBJ2-7, with TRBD1 identical over 10 bases. This CDR3 comprises 16 residues. In germline, CDR1 is SGHTA, CDR2 FQGNSA. After removal of 6 bases from V and 3 bases from J, the junction contained 11 bases not matched to a gene.

This clonotype was detected a few times. The CDR3 region has the DNA TGCAGTGCTAGAGTCCCAGTTGGGGATGGGGGCTACACCTTC. It translates to CSARVPVGDGGYTF. The chain uses TRBV20-1 and TRBJ1-2; D unresolved. V lost 1 base and J lost 8, with 17 bases in between. CDR1 and CDR2 from the germline V gene are DFQATT and SNEGSKA (reference sequence). This CDR3 contains 14 residues.

This clonotype has just a few counts. A read error may be the cause here, since a much bigger clone is one base away. The chain carries TRBV20-1 and TRBJ2-5; D not certain. This CDR3 is built from 14 residues. Trimming pared 3 bases from V and 11 bases from J, leaving 22 bases between. Germline V lookup: CDR1 DFQATT, CDR2 SNEGSKA (reference sequence). The CDR3 reads CSASPIPTYNEQYF. CDR3 in DNA: TGCAGTGCTAGCCCCATTCCTACTTACAATGAGCAGTACTTC.